This T cell receptor beta chain was documented in a study of blood T cell repertoires in COVID-19 (dated by TCRdb to the early 2020s). Turning to the overall study: Samples from collaborators originated in the United States, Italy and Spain and spanned both the acute and convalescent phases of COVID-19. The material from the prospective study consisted of cDNA or gDNA derived from T cells, B-cell-depleted T cells, or PBMCs. Deeply sampled blood TCRbeta repertoires from subjects exposed to, actively infected with, or recovered from COVID-19 were included in the dataset. The repertoires were released in a freely available public database meant as a resource for research on the immune response to SARS-CoV-2. Samples were obtained from the ongoing ImmuneRACE study (first 160 participants) and from roughly 1,300 subjects provided by 6 global collaborators. Sample metadata almost always included a de-identified subject ID, COVID-19 status, age in years and sex. HLA class I and class II types, where available, came from metadata supplied by the sample provider rather than from assay-based typing.

TCRbeta CDR3 regions were amplified from genomic DNA using the immunoSEQ Assay, a bias-controlled multiplex PCR. On the study's bioinformatics: The number of nucleated cells in each sample was estimated by amplification of reference gene primers within the assay. Sequence reads were collapsed and filtered to measure the absolute abundance of every unique TCRbeta CDR3 rearrangement. For each sample, productive Simpson clonality was calculated by taking the square root of Simpson's diversity index across productive rearrangements. This immuneACCESS table, as held by TCRdb, lists in-frame sequences with V and J called but not all clones. Of the missing ones, under half trace to an unresolved V gene in checked studies; the others have no known cause. That table supplies the V and J calls and clone size; D and trimming were determined from the DNA. Within this sample are 120,000 or so clones, with 70% to 90% of them counted one time only. Of the sample, around 7.3% is held by the ten largest clones.

General conclusions and limits of the study: How much clinical and demographic metadata was included differed by source and by participant, and the metadata was provided uncurated.

Via the germline V gene (reference sequence), CDR1 is GTSNPN and CDR2 SVGIG. V is reduced by 2 bases and J by 0 bases, leaving a spacing of 14 bases between them. CDR3 length: 16 amino acids, cysteine to phenylalanine. Of all the DNA, just the CDR3 is kept, 48 bases in frame from base 1. Each collaborating institution followed its own protocols to collect whole blood in K2EDTA tubes. For TCRbeta analysis, collaborators shipped samples in one of three forms: frozen whole blood, isolated PBMCs, or DNA extracted from either of those sample types. As regards this clone: There is no known antigen for this receptor. Nothing much larger sits one base from this clone, and base qualities are not available.

Sequenced sample: peripheral blood. This receptor was taken from a man in his fifties with acute or convalescent COVID-19. The chain uses TRBV30 and TRBJ1-5; the D gene identity is not certain. For the CDR3, the sequence is CAWSRGSADSNQPQHF. Here is the DNA: TGTGCCTGGAGTCGAGGGAGCGCCGATAGCAATCAGCCCCAGCATTTT.